These T cell receptor beta chains were read from a single sample in a study of somatic mutations in cytotoxic T cells in rheumatoid arthritis. Profiling relied on immunoSEQ multiplex PCR, and the TCRdb table lists in-frame clones only, not all of them. The repertoire includes around 3,500 clones, more than 80% of them detected once, and about two thirds sits in the top ten. The sequencing sample was made of CD8+ T cells sorted from blood. The receptors here all came from a middle-aged man with rheumatoid arthritis. Each CDR3 is given with its conserved first and last residue. Fields, in order: J gene, V gene, D gene, clone size, CDR3 DNA, CDR3 protein. A D gene is named only where the DNA matches it firmly. Rows give clone size only sometimes, using once, few, many, or a class for an expanded clone.

J: TRBJ2-1; V: TRBV6-1; D: TRBD2; size: few; DNA: TGTGCCAGCAGGACACTAGCGGGAGATTACAATGAGCAGTTCTTC; CDR3: CASRTLAGDYNEQFF
J: TRBJ2-2; V: TRBV28; D: TRBD1; size: -; DNA: TGTGCCAGCAGTCCGGGACAGGGACACACCGGGGAGCTGTTTTTT; CDR3: CASSPGQGHTGELFF
J: TRBJ2-1; V: TRBV4-1; D: -; size: -; DNA: TGCGCCAGCAGCCAAGAGGGAGGCGCTAGCCACTACAATGAGCAGTTCTTC; CDR3: CASSQEGGASHYNEQFF
J: TRBJ2-1; V: TRBV14; D: TRBD2; size: -; DNA: TGTGCCAGCAGCCCATCGGGAGGTGGTGTTCATGAGCAGTTCTTC; CDR3: CASSPSGGGVHEQFF
J: TRBJ2-7; V: TRBV13; D: TRBD2; size: -; DNA: TGTGCCAGCAGCTTGTCGAATAGCGGGACCTTATCCTACGAGCAGTACTTC; CDR3: CASSLSNSGTLSYEQYF
J: TRBJ2-2; V: TRBV7-9; D: -; size: once; DNA: TGTGCCAGCAGCCATCACAAGACTATTACCGGGGAGCTGTTTTTT; CDR3: CASSHHKTITGELFF
J: TRBJ2-7; V: TRBV4-3; D: -; size: -; DNA: TGCGCCAGCAGCCAATCTTCCCCCGGGAGCTACGAGCAGTACTTC; CDR3: CASSQSSPGSYEQYF
J: TRBJ2-3; V: TRBV7-6; D: -; size: -; DNA: TGTGCCAGCAGCCACGGGACTTCTGATACGCAGTATTTT; CDR3: CASSHGTSDTQYF
J: TRBJ2-1; V: TRBV7-5; D: -; size: few; DNA: TGTGCCAGCAGGCTGGTGGACGGACTCAATGAGCAGTTCTTC; CDR3: CASRLVDGLNEQFF
J: TRBJ2-1; V: TRBV7-3; D: TRBD2; size: -; DNA: TGTGCCAGCAGCTTTGGACTAGCGGTTTACAATGAGCAGTTCTTC; CDR3: CASSFGLAVYNEQFF
J: TRBJ2-7; V: TRBV28; D: -; size: -; DNA: TGTGCCAGCAGTTTCGTCCTAGCGTTCTCCTACGAGCAGTACTTC; CDR3: CASSFVLAFSYEQYF
J: TRBJ1-5; V: TRBV30; D: -; size: -; DNA: TGTGCCTGGAGTCGGGACACTAATCAGCCCCAGCATTTT; CDR3: CAWSRDTNQPQHF